The rows below give T cell receptor beta chains drawn from one sample of a study of shared clonotypes between healthy human individuals. Sequenced by immunoSEQ multiplex PCR; TCRdb stores in-frame clones only, minus some. In the table there are about 2,500,000 clones, 85% to 95% of which are singletons. Sequenced: naive CD4+ T cells sorted from blood. The receptors were sampled from a man aged 18 to 35 in good health. Each CDR3 is given with its conserved first and last residue. The order of the fields is V gene, D gene, CDR3 length, J gene, clone size, CDR3 protein, CDR3 DNA. A D gene is named only where the DNA matches it firmly. For some rows the clone size is stated as once, few or many, or as a class when expanded; others skip it.

>TRBV2|-|13|TRBJ2-1|-
CASRGTLYNEQFF
TGTGCCAGCAGGGGGACACTTTACAATGAGCAGTTCTTC
>TRBV20-1|-|11|TRBJ2-1|-
CSARGAVNQFF
TGCAGTGCTAGGGGAGCGGTGAATCAGTTCTTC
>TRBV11-1|-|17|TRBJ2-3|-
CASSSYMVGGLRDTQYF
TGTGCCAGCAGCTCCTACATGGTTGGGGGATTGAGAGATACGCAGTATTTT
>TRBV5-1|TRBD1|15|TRBJ2-7|-
CASSSRTGATYEQYF
TGCGCCAGCAGCTCGAGGACAGGGGCTACCTACGAGCAGTACTTC
>TRBV5-4|-|16|TRBJ2-3|-
CASSSATGYGTDTQYF
TGTGCCAGCAGCTCGGCTACAGGGTACGGCACAGATACGCAGTATTTT
>TRBV4-1|-|16|TRBJ2-2|-
CASSQYAGGLTGELFF
TGCGCCAGCAGCCAATATGCAGGGGGGTTGACCGGGGAGCTGTTTTTT
>TRBV27|-|13|TRBJ2-7|-
CASSLRQVAEQYF
TGTGCCAGTAGCCTAAGACAGGTGGCCGAGCAGTACTTC
>TRBV11-2|-|13|TRBJ2-7|-
CASRDTFSYEQYF
TGTGCCAGCAGAGACACGTTTTCCTACGAGCAGTACTTC
>TRBV7-9|-|17|TRBJ2-7|few
CASTLLSLGHHSYEQYF
TGTGCCAGCACCCTATTGAGCCTGGGACACCACTCCTACGAGCAGTACTTC
>TRBV5-6|-|14|TRBJ1-1|-
CASSLRQLNTEAFF
TGTGCCAGCAGCTTGCGGCAGCTGAACACTGAAGCTTTCTTT
>TRBV10-3|TRBD2|13|TRBJ2-1|-
CAISEGLAGEQFF
TGTGCCATCAGTGAGGGACTAGCTGGTGAGCAGTTCTTC
>TRBV9|-|14|TRBJ1-2|-
CASSADGGYYGYTF
TGTGCCAGCAGCGCCGACGGAGGATACTATGGCTACACCTTC
>TRBV2|-|15|TRBJ2-2|-
CASIRGASNTGELFF
TGTGCCAGCATCAGGGGGGCCTCGAACACCGGGGAGCTGTTTTTT
>TRBV27|-|16|TRBJ2-3|-
CASSLSVKPSTDTQYF
TGTGCCAGCAGTTTAAGCGTTAAACCTAGCACAGATACGCAGTATTTT
>TRBV5-1|-|15|TRBJ2-7|-
CASSFEGGRGGEQYF
TGCGCCAGCAGCTTCGAGGGCGGTAGAGGTGGCGAGCAGTACTTC
>TRBV28|TRBD2|15|TRBJ2-7|-
CASSGLAGGIYEQYF
TGTGCCAGCAGTGGACTCGCGGGGGGTATCTACGAGCAGTACTTC
>TRBV9|-|15|TRBJ2-7|-
CASSVLAGFRDEQYF
TGTGCCAGCAGCGTCCTGGCGGGGTTCCGGGACGAGCAGTACTTC
>TRBV6-5|TRBD2|16|TRBJ2-7|-
CASSYSGLAEHYEQYF
TGTGCCAGCAGTTACTCCGGACTAGCGGAACATTACGAGCAGTACTTC
>TRBV5-4|-|15|TRBJ2-3|-
CASSSTLPGADTQYF
TGTGCCAGCAGCTCAACATTACCGGGCGCAGATACGCAGTATTTT
>TRBV11-2|TRBD1|15|TRBJ1-2|-
CASRPPGQSNYGYTF
TGTGCCAGCAGACCCCCGGGACAGAGTAACTATGGCTACACCTTC
>TRBV5-1|-|15|TRBJ2-7|-
CASSLRSDSVAEQYF
TGCGCCAGCAGCTTAAGAAGCGATTCTGTAGCCGAGCAGTACTTC
>TRBV7-3|-|15|TRBJ1-6|-
CASSLTGEGSSPLHF
TGTGCCAGCAGCTTAACAGGGGAGGGGAGTTCACCCCTCCACTTT
>TRBV28|-|15|TRBJ2-5|-
CASSLQGGTAGTQYF
TGTGCCAGCAGTTTACAGGGCGGGACAGCGGGGACCCAGTACTTC
>TRBV5-1|TRBD1|15|TRBJ1-1|-
CASSIGQGGNTEAFF
TGCGCCAGCAGCATCGGACAGGGGGGTAACACTGAAGCTTTCTTT
>TRBV19|-|13|TRBJ2-1|-
CASREGGLNEQFF
TGTGCCAGTAGAGAGGGAGGCTTAAATGAGCAGTTCTTC
>TRBV18|-|16|TRBJ1-4|few
CASSPSFDQRTGKLFF
TGTGCCAGCTCACCATCATTTGATCAACGAACGGGAAAACTGTTTTTT
>TRBV14|-|15|TRBJ2-3|-
CASSQDTGTTDTQYF
TGTGCCAGCAGCCAAGATACGGGTACTACAGATACGCAGTATTTT
>TRBV10-2|-|11|TRBJ2-1|-
CASSDLNEQFF
TGCGCCAGCAGTGACCTCAATGAGCAGTTCTTC
>TRBV5-1|-|19|TRBJ2-5|-
CASSSTLTPGGGRIETQYF
TGCGCCAGCAGCTCGACATTAACGCCGGGCGGGGGCAGGATCGAGACCCAGTACTTC
>TRBV2|TRBD1|13|TRBJ1-2|-
CASGQGANYGYTF
TGTGCCAGCGGACAGGGGGCTAACTATGGCTACACCTTC
>TRBV27|TRBD1|18|TRBJ2-3|-
CASSVISRDRVSTDTQYF
TGTGCCAGCAGTGTTATATCCCGGGACAGGGTAAGCACAGATACGCAGTATTTT
>TRBV5-5|TRBD1|13|TRBJ2-7|-
CASSNRQGNEQYF
TGTGCCAGCAGCAACAGACAGGGGAACGAGCAGTACTTC
>TRBV6-5|-|11|TRBJ2-1|-
CASRGNNEQFF
TGTGCCAGCCGGGGCAACAATGAGCAGTTCTTC
>TRBV6-1|TRBD1|14|TRBJ1-5|-
CASSPTGGEQPQHF
TGTGCCAGCAGTCCGACAGGGGGGGAACAGCCCCAGCATTTT
>TRBV5-4|TRBD2|15|TRBJ2-5|-
CASSQTPGGGETQYF
TGTGCCAGCAGCCAAACCCCGGGGGGGGGAGAGACCCAGTACTTC
>TRBV19|-|13|TRBJ1-1|-
CASSTTVFTEAFF
TGTGCCAGTAGTACCACAGTCTTCACTGAAGCTTTCTTT
>TRBV10-2|TRBD2|15|TRBJ2-2|-
CASVPAGTNTGELFF
TGCGCCAGCGTCCCAGCGGGAACGAACACCGGGGAGCTGTTTTTT
>TRBV4-2|-|16|TRBJ1-4|-
CASSQLVVAGNEKLFF
TGTGCCAGCAGCCAACTCGTTGTAGCGGGGAATGAAAAACTGTTTTTT
>TRBV6-1|TRBD1|19|TRBJ1-2|-
CASSVTLGPSGQGNYGYTF
TGTGCCAGCAGTGTAACTTTGGGTCCCTCGGGACAGGGGAACTATGGCTACACCTTC
>TRBV14|-|14|TRBJ2-2|-
CASSQDRGFGELFF
TGTGCCAGCAGCCAAGATAGGGGTTTCGGGGAGCTGTTTTTT
>TRBV5-1|-|17|TRBJ2-1|-
CASSWGAVTLSYNEQFF
TGCGCCAGCAGTTGGGGGGCAGTGACCCTCTCCTACAATGAGCAGTTCTTC
>TRBV28|-|8|TRBJ1-1|-
CASLEAFF
TGTGCCAGCCTTGAAGCTTTCTTT
>TRBV7-2|-|15|TRBJ1-6|once
CASSPRWGGNSPLHF
TGTGCCAGCAGCCCCCGCTGGGGGGGCAATTCACCCCTCCACTTT
>TRBV27|-|14|TRBJ1-6|-
CASSSVVSNSPLHF
TGTGCCAGCAGTTCGGTTGTGAGTAATTCACCCCTCCACTTT